A selection of T cell receptor beta chains follows, all from one sample in a study of cytomegalovirus exposure and HLA in healthy donors. Clones were read by immunoSEQ multiplex PCR, and TCRdb kept only the in-frame ones, dropping some. The data show 100,000 or so clones, with around 80% seen just once and under 5.5% held by the top ten. The sample comprised PBMCs. These receptors were collected from a middle-aged man in good health and CMV-seropositive. Both conserved end residues are trimmed from each CDR3. The order of the fields is clone size, J gene, V gene, CDR3 protein. Not all rows give a size; the values are once, few, many and, for expanded clones, a class.

.	TRBJ2-7	TRBV11-2	ASSLGNRGRAYEQY
.	TRBJ2-7	TRBV7-9	ASSESTSYEQY
.	TRBJ2-1	TRBV11-2	ASSYTVAPDLYNEQF
.	TRBJ1-1	TRBV10-1	ASRFAGGTEAF
once	TRBJ1-2	TRBV28	ASSLLQFYT
.	TRBJ1-5	TRBV6-1	ASADRGRNQPQH
.	TRBJ1-4	TRBV28	AGQGSLNEKLF
once	TRBJ1-1	TRBV7-9	ASSLARTGNTEAF
once	TRBJ2-7	TRBV28	ASSLRDRGGRG
.	TRBJ2-1	TRBV7-9	ASSLSGGAHEQF
.	TRBJ2-2	TRBV27	ASSYPGGTGELF
.	TRBJ1-1	TRBV18	ASSPRLGRGDTEAF
.	TRBJ2-7	TRBV5-1	ASSFGDTYEQY
once	TRBJ1-6	TRBV4-2	ASGDSSNSPLH
.	TRBJ2-1	TRBV18	ASSPPGASGTYNEQF
once	TRBJ1-6	TRBV28	ASSATGPGNSPLH
.	TRBJ2-6	TRBV5-6	ASVSQGFGANGLT
.	TRBJ1-2	TRBV2	ASYISYGYT
.	TRBJ1-2	TRBV10-3	AIRSTSSGYT
once	TRBJ2-7	TRBV13	ASSPGTGRSYEQY
.	TRBJ2-2	TRBV30	AWSEDRVAGGRYTGELF
.	TRBJ1-2	TRBV5-1	ASSWEGRGGYT
.	TRBJ2-3	TRBV5-6	ASSFYSTGGTQY
.	TRBJ2-1	TRBV27	ASNPGLAGLESSYNEQF
.	TRBJ2-5	TRBV29-1	SVGGTSGETQY
.	TRBJ2-7	TRBV6-1	ASSDGLAGTYEQY
once	TRBJ2-2	TRBV4-1	ASSQEGRGGRAGELF
.	TRBJ2-3	TRBV7-9	ASSRTTGGPDTQY
.	TRBJ2-1	TRBV5-7	ASKTGQGPSNEQF
few	TRBJ2-3	TRBV29-1	SVQGDYGRLDTQY
.	TRBJ2-6	TRBV4-1	ASSAGFSGANVLT
once	TRBJ2-7	TRBV28	ASRSAPGQGGDEQY
.	TRBJ1-2	TRBV6-6	ASSPDRGNYGYT
.	TRBJ2-1	TRBV12-5	ASPEKTSGPQSSYNEQF
.	TRBJ2-7	TRBV29-1	SAHGTVGNEQY
.	TRBJ2-5	TRBV7-9	ASSTSPGGGQETQY
.	TRBJ1-1	TRBV5-4	ASSLSGTANTEAF
.	TRBJ1-2	TRBV6-4	ASTRTGINYGYT
.	TRBJ1-5	TRBV12-5	ASGETERAYQPQH
.	TRBJ2-3	TRBV9	ASSVLIGTSGGDTQY
few	TRBJ2-5	TRBV10-3	AISEGLAGAIYTQETQY
.	TRBJ2-3	TRBV5-1	ASSPQGAQDTQY
.	TRBJ1-1	TRBV2	ASSLDTNTEAF
.	TRBJ1-2	TRBV12-5	ASGSPPNYGYT
few	TRBJ1-2	TRBV28	ASSLTSGGNGYT
.	TRBJ1-2	TRBV19	ASSYRDRAGYT
once	.	TRBV27	ASSLGQGIAYEQY
.	TRBJ2-5	TRBV5-1	ASSLWPEETQY
.	TRBJ2-7	TRBV7-2	ASSLVASPYEQY
.	TRBJ1-2	TRBV7-2	ASSLSGDYGYT
.	TRBJ2-2	TRBV15	ATSRGGDGSGELF